This is a list of T cell receptor beta chains from one sample in a study of blood T cell repertoires in COVID-19. Using immunoSEQ multiplex PCR, the repertoire was profiled, and TCRdb retains in-frame clones only, with some absent. The repertoire consists of 300,000 to 400,000 clones, with about 82% occurring once and the leading ten covering just over 7%. The sequencing input was peripheral blood. The receptor source for this set is a human donor in a cohort sampled during active COVID-19. Each CDR3 is given with its conserved first and last residue. The order of the fields is J gene, V gene, D gene, CDR3 protein. A D gene is named only where the DNA matches it firmly.

TRBJ2-1,TRBV6-5,.,CASSGDSRSYNEQFF
TRBJ1-4,TRBV7-9,.,CASSQQTAKGEKLFF
TRBJ2-3,TRBV15,TRBD2,CATSETGAGDTDTQYF
TRBJ2-2,TRBV18,TRBD1,CASSLSQGANTGELFF
TRBJ1-1,TRBV7-8,.,CASSLGGRYNTEAFF
TRBJ1-2,TRBV30,TRBD1,CAWSLTRDSLNYGYTF
TRBJ1-1,TRBV3-1/TRBV3-2,TRBD1,CASSSGTGESFF
TRBJ1-6,TRBV7-3,TRBD1,CASSRDRNYNSPLHF
TRBJ1-1,TRBV6-5,.,CASSPEDRMNTEAFF
TRBJ1-1,TRBV7-2,TRBD1,CASSLETGFLRTLTEAFF
TRBJ1-2,TRBV6-5,TRBD1,CASSFQTGYGYTF
TRBJ2-2,TRBV7-3,.,CASSLNGGGTTGELFF
TRBJ2-2,TRBV9,TRBD2,CASSVTSGGLGGTGELFF
TRBJ2-3,TRBV5-1,TRBD1,CASSKRQGRSTDTQYF
TRBJ1-3,TRBV9,.,CASSVGTSGGNTIYF
TRBJ1-4,TRBV29-1,TRBD1,CSAGTGARGEKLFF
TRBJ2-7,TRBV9,TRBD1,CASSVQTRQGEEQYF
TRBJ1-4,TRBV4-2,TRBD1,CASSQEDRGTGGLANEKLFF
TRBJ1-2,TRBV2,TRBD1,CASRPRDRAVGYTF
TRBJ1-3,TRBV12-3/TRBV12-4,TRBD1,CASRLGQRNTIYF
TRBJ1-4,TRBV5-1,TRBD1,CASSLVGTGGIKKLFF
TRBJ1-2,TRBV27,TRBD1,CASSRDRGFYGYTF
TRBJ2-1,TRBV11-2,.,CASSLSGGPDEQFF
TRBJ1-1,TRBV19,.,CASSIAGARVDTEAFF
TRBJ2-7,TRBV7-6,TRBD1,CASSLGLRRQGLSYEQYF
TRBJ2-5,TRBV7-2,TRBD2,CASSLDSTSRGETQYF
TRBJ2-3,TRBV14,.,CASSQLDLSDTQYF
TRBJ2-5,TRBV11-1,TRBD1,CASSYHRGPLQETQYF
TRBJ1-5,TRBV7-8,.,CASSLYRASNQPQHF
TRBJ1-5,TRBV6-5,.,CASSYSLLVGPQHF
TRBJ2-2,TRBV7-3,TRBD1,CASSPWAWQGASGGELFF
TRBJ1-1,TRBV10-3,.,CAISDSGETEAFF
TRBJ1-4,TRBV7-9,.,CASSIDSLQKLFF
TRBJ2-4,TRBV2,TRBD2,CASSERGAIAKNIQYF
TRBJ1-6,TRBV2,TRBD1,CASNGQGAMNNSPLHF
TRBJ1-2,TRBV5-4,TRBD1,CASSSPGGNGYTF
TRBJ1-1,TRBV4-2,TRBD1,CASSPGEMGQVDTEAFF
TRBJ2-1,TRBV15,TRBD2,CATSVAGNYNEQFF
TRBJ1-3,TRBV5-5,.,CASSPTDYFGTIYF
TRBJ2-7,TRBV27,.,CASSQTRTRLSYEQYF
TRBJ1-5,TRBV19,TRBD1,CASSGRGDRGIPNQPQHF
TRBJ2-1,TRBV7-9,TRBD1,CASSLTGLGDNEQFF
TRBJ2-6,TRBV7-3,TRBD1,CASSPQGAGANVLTF
TRBJ2-3,TRBV10-1,.,CASTPGGGRADTQYF
TRBJ2-2,TRBV2,.,CARTQTVNTGELFF
TRBJ1-3,TRBV19,.,CASSISGDHSGNTIYF
TRBJ1-2,TRBV4-1,TRBD1,CASSQEDRTISFNYGYTF
TRBJ1-3,TRBV30,.,CAWSPIRTSNSGNTIYF
TRBJ1-1,TRBV11-2,.,CASSQGGTEAFF
TRBJ1-2,TRBV10-3,.,CAINGGGYGYTF
TRBJ1-6,TRBV6-1,TRBD1,CASSEAGQGSSPLHF
TRBJ1-1,TRBV6-5,.,CAGGTKMVTEAFF
TRBJ1-3,TRBV12-3/TRBV12-4,.,CASSLVADTIYF
TRBJ2-4,TRBV3-1/TRBV3-2,.,CASSRDPLLTLAKNIQYF
TRBJ2-7,TRBV6-2/TRBV6-3,.,CASSQWGGAREQYF
TRBJ2-3,TRBV29-1,TRBD2,CSVEARRLAGGDTQYF
TRBJ2-3,TRBV7-9,.,CASSSPEREFTDTQYF
TRBJ2-7,TRBV2,.,CASSLDRTYSYEQYF